A single TCR beta chain is shown here with its context. The antigen is not known. The data derive from a study of cytomegalovirus exposure and HLA in healthy donors. This CDR3 comprises 15 residues. Germline CDR1 is SGHDT and CDR2 is YYEEEE. Deletions cut 4 bases from V and 3 bases from J, with 17 bases between. Study observations and caveats: Highest at DRB1 and lowest at HLA-C, TCR association rates differed among HLA loci in a later analysis.

As for the donors, each was a healthy bone marrow donor. Primers included in the PCR were 60 Vbeta and 13 Jbeta primers. Sequencing was performed with immunoSEQ multiplex PCR; in TCRdb, only in-frame clones are kept and a portion is missing. The sample holds 150,000 to 200,000 clones; about three quarters are singletons and the top ten take roughly 1.9%. J is TRBJ2-7 and V is TRBV5-6; D may be TRBD1 (6 bases). Sample: PBMCs. The sequence derives from a female donor in good health and CMV-seronegative. CDR3 sequence (DNA): TGTGCCAGCAGCCCCCCGGCAGGGGTAATCTACGAGCAGTACTTC. It translates to CASSPPAGVIYEQYF.